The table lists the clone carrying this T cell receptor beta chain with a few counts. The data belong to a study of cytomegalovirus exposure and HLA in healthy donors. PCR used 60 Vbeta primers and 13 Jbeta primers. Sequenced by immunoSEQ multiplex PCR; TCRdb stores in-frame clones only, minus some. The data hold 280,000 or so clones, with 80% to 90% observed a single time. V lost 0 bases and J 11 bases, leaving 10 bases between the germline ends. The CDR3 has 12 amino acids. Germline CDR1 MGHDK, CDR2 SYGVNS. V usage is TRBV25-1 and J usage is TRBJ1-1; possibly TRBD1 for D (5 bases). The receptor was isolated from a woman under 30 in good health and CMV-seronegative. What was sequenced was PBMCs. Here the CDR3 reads CASSEYGGGAFF. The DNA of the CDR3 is TGTGCCAGCAGTGAATACGGGGGAGGGGCTTTCTTT. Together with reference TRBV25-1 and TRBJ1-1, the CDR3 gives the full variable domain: EADIYQTPRYLVIGTGKKITLECSQTMGHDKMYWYQQDPGMELHLIHYSYGVNSTEKGDLSSESTVSRIRTEHFPLTLESARPSHTSQYLCASSEYGGGAFFGQGTRLTVV.